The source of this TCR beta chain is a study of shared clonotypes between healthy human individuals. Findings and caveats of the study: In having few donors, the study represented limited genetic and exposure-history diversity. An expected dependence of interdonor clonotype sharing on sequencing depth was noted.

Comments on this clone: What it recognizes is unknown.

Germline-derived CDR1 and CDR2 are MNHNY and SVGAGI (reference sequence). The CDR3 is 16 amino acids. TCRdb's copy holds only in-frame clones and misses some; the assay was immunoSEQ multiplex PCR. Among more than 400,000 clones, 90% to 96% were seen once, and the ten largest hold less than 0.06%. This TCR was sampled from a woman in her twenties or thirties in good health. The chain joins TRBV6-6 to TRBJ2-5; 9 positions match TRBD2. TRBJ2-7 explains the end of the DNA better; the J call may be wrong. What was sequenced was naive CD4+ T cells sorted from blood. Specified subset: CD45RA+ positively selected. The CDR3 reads CASSYEGRAGGYEQYF. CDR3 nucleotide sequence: TGTGCCAGCAGTTACGAAGGGCGAGCGGGAGGATACGAGCAGTACTTC.